The TCR beta chain described here comes from a study of blood T cell repertoires in COVID-19. The overall study: Acute-phase and convalescent COVID-19 samples originated in the United States, Italy and Spain. T cells, B-cell-depleted T cells, or PBMCs supplied cDNA or gDNA.

This clone has only one observation. The CDR3 extends over 14 amino acids. J was trimmed by 0 bases and V by 7 bases; bases with no gene match: 3. The germline V gene encodes CDR1 LNHDA and CDR2 SQIVND (reference sequence). In the original workflow: Quantification of nucleated cells was approximated via reference gene primer amplification. TCRdb's copy holds only in-frame clones and misses some; the assay was immunoSEQ multiplex PCR. For V, J and clone size, that table is used; D and trimming come from the DNA. The table includes about 190,000 clones, roughly nine tenths detected once. The chain has TRBV19 and TRBJ1-3; 7 positions match TRBD1. Sequencing used peripheral blood. This TCR came from a man aged 30 to 45 with acute or convalescent COVID-19. The chain's CDR3 is CASNRGSSGNTIYF. In DNA form, the CDR3 reads TGTGCCAGTAACAGGGGCAGCTCTGGAAACACCATATATTTT.